Listed below are T cell receptor beta chains from one sample, sequenced in a study of beta chain features in type 1 diabetes. TCRdb's table, derived via immunoSEQ multiplex PCR, lists solely in-frame clones and lacks some. The table includes around 150,000 clones, 6.9% detected once. The sequenced sample was central memory CD4+ T cells from blood. Every receptor here comes from a young woman in good health. The CDR3 runs from the conserved cysteine through the conserved F or W. The order of the fields is D gene, V gene, CDR3 protein. A D gene is named only where the DNA matches it firmly.

TRBD1 | TRBV5-6 | CASSLGIGGDGYTF
NA | TRBV2 | CASTGSNQPQHF
TRBD1 | TRBV14 | CASSQQTGKHEQYF
TRBD2 | TRBV7-8 | CASNKKREGYNEQFF
TRBD2 | TRBV4-3 | CASSQDLTSGSTHNEQFF
NA | TRBV18 | CASSPGQTTNEKLFF
TRBD1 | TRBV6-1 | CASRMTGSQPQHF
NA | TRBV25-1 | CASSDNVDSYGYTF
NA | TRBV6-6 | CASSPTTGGYTF
NA | TRBV7-8 | CASSSHPGPTNEKLFF
NA | TRBV12-5 | CASAPEGVGYTF
TRBD2 | TRBV19 | CASSIASSGSGETQYF
NA | TRBV7-2 | CASSSGRANEQYF
TRBD2 | TRBV19 | CASNGRAYNEQFF
TRBD1 | TRBV30 | CAWIQGAGNTIYF
NA | TRBV27 | CASSFTRNYGYTF
NA | TRBV6-5 | CASRGVLNGDEQFF
TRBD1 | TRBV11-2 | CASSLGYGTGNNEQFF
NA | TRBV5-6 | CASSFSSAGRQYF
NA | TRBV15 | CATSSLPNTEAFF
NA | TRBV18 | CASSPGSQETQYF
TRBD1 | TRBV7-2 | CASTPGQGSYEQYF
TRBD2 | TRBV19 | CASSIGTSGSMGQFF
NA | TRBV11-2 | CASSFTTGELFF
NA | TRBV27 | CASDSALAPVSTDTQYF
TRBD1 | TRBV6-6 | CASSYSATGLEAFF
TRBD2 | TRBV6-6 | CASSAVSTSGKGEQFF
TRBD1 | TRBV11-2 | CASSPPGQETEAFF
TRBD2 | TRBV2 | CASSGGSGRVTDTQYF
TRBD1 | TRBV11-1 | CASSLGQGGEKLFF
TRBD2 | TRBV4-3 | CASSRLAGGGPYEQYF
TRBD1 | TRBV5-4 | CASSSGTAFNEKLFF
NA | TRBV7-2 | CASSFGGQETQYF
TRBD1 | TRBV6-1 | CASRKTGGLTGELFF
NA | TRBV10-2 | CASRSEEATSSHEQYF
TRBD1 | TRBV19 | CASIKMGRQGVKAEAFF
TRBD2 | TRBV28 | CASSSSGRKSGAAYNEQFF
TRBD1 | TRBV29-1 | CSVAGQGNTEAFF
NA | TRBV5-1 | CASSLISLEEKLFF
NA | TRBV19 | CASSGQQNQPQHF
TRBD2 | TRBV4-3 | CASSPRGGLNSDTQYF
TRBD1 | TRBV7-9 | CASSSGQGATGELFF
TRBD1 | TRBV29-1 | CSATPGTGRYEQYF
TRBD2 | TRBV7-3 | CASSLRASGGQETQYF
TRBD1 | TRBV9 | CASSVAGQDNQPQHF
TRBD2 | TRBV4-2 | CASSQEGVAGFGSYNEQFF
NA | TRBV28 | CASSSPQGSYGYTF
TRBD2 | TRBV6-5 | CASRSGTATGELFF
NA | TRBV14 | CASSQAAGAHNEQFF
TRBD1 | TRBV18 | CASSTRQGAGDTEAFF
TRBD1 | TRBV7-8 | CASSETGYYEQYF
NA | TRBV28 | CATQQGTNEQYF
NA | TRBV7-9 | CASSFRQYTEAFF
NA | TRBV6-6 | CASSYFGSSGANVLTF
NA | TRBV7-2 | CASSLEASAGGNEQFF